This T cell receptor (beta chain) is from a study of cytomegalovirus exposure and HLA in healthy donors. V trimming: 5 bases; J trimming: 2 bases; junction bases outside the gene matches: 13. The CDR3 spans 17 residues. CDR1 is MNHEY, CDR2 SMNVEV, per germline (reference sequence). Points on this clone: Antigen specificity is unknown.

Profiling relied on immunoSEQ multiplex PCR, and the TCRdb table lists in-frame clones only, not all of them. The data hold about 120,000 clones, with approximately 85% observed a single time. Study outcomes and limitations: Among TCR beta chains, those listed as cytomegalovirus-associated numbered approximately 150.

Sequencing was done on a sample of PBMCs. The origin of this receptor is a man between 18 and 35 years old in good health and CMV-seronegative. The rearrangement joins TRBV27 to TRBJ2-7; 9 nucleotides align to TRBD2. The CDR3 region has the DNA TGTGCCAGCAGTCCAGCGGTCTCTAGCGGGGCCGCCTACGAGCAGTACTTC. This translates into CASSPAVSSGAAYEQYF.